A single sample is the source of the 19 T cell receptor beta chains below, sequenced in a study of beta chain features in type 1 diabetes (dated by TCRdb to between 2018 and 2020). Broad study findings and their caveats: A moderate but significant shortening of TCRB CDR3 length was observed in type 1 diabetes patients in all four CD4+ subsets.

These receptors have no identified antigens. Library preparation was by the immunoSEQ multiplex PCR assay. The entire isolated RNA was reverse transcribed using the High Capacity cDNA Reverse Transcription Kit, and thus expressed TCRB transcripts were sequenced. TCRdb mirrors the immuneACCESS table, restricted to in-frame sequences. Some clones are absent from its copies; in checked studies, under half trace to an unresolved V gene, and the reason for the others is unknown. A total of about 150,000 clones appear in this sample, about 9.3% of them only once. The top ten hold under 0.55% of the sample. Sequencing was done on a sample of central memory CD4+ T cells from blood. These receptors were taken from a man in his thirties or forties with type 1 diabetes.

This clone was detected a few times. The V and J genes are TRBV18 and TRBJ1-5, with a possible D match to TRBD1 (6 bases). The CDR3 is 14 residues long. Germline CDR1 and CDR2: KGHSH and LQKENI. Between the trimmed V and J ends, which lost 6 bases and 2 bases, there was a span of 11 bases. In DNA form, the CDR3 reads TGTGCCAGCTCGCAGGGGATGCGCAATCAGCCCCAGCATTTT. Translation gives CASSQGMRNQPQHF.

The chain joins TRBV11-2 to TRBJ2-2; D is possibly TRBD1 (6 bases). V lost 5 bases to trimming and J lost 4 bases, with 11 bases between them. Looked up from germline, CDR1 is SGHAT and CDR2 is FQNNGV. CDR3 size: 14 residues. The CDR3: CASSQDRTTGELFF. The CDR3 nucleotides read TGTGCCAGCAGCCAGGACAGAACCACCGGGGAGCTGTTTTTT.

This clone came up a few times. The rearrangement uses TRBV19 and TRBJ2-5, with a weak D call TRBD2 (5 bases). The V end was cut by 2 bases, the J end by 6 bases, with 10 bases between. There are 13 residues in the CDR3. CDR1 is LNHDA and CDR2 is SQIVND in the germline V gene (reference sequence). CDR3 nucleotides: TGTGCCAGTAGTATAACGGGGAGCAAGACCCAGTACTTC. Amino acids: CASSITGSKTQYF. Variable domain in full (rest from reference TRBV19 and TRBJ2-5): DGGITQSPKYLFRKEGQNVTLSCEQNLNHDAMYWYRQDPGQGLRLIYYSQIVNDFQKGDIAEGYSVSREKKESFPLTVTSAQKNPTAFYLCASSITGSKTQYFGPGTRLLVL.

This clone was seen a handful of times. The chain carries TRBV7-6 and TRBJ2-1; TRBD2 aligns across 16 bases. This CDR3 is 18 amino acids long. Trimming took 5 bases from V and 0 from J; bases not matched to a gene: 4. CDR1 is SGHVS, CDR2 FNYEAQ, per germline. The CDR3 loop is CASSLGLAGGNSYNEQFF. DNA for the CDR3: TGTGCCAGCAGCCTGGGACTAGCGGGAGGGAACTCCTACAATGAGCAGTTCTTC.

The chain joins TRBV11-2 to TRBJ2-7, with D perhaps TRBD2 (5 bases). Germline CDR1 is SGHAT and CDR2 is FQNNGV. Trimming took 5 bases from V and 3 from J, leaving 14 bases between them. CDR3 length equals 14 residues. In nucleotides, the CDR3 is TGTGCCAGCAGCCCAGGACGGGCGGGCTACGAGCAGTACTTC. It is translated as CASSPGRAGYEQYF. Filled out from reference TRBV11-2 and TRBJ2-7, the complete variable domain reads EAGVAQSPRYKIIEKRQSVAFWCNPISGHATLYWYQQILGQGPKLLIQFQNNGVVDDSQLPKDRFSAERLKGVDSTLKIQPAKLEDSAVYLCASSPGRAGYEQYFGPGTRLTVT.

The CDR3 sequence is CASSVRDTQTGELFF. The CDR3 DNA reads TGTGCCAGCAGTGTCCGGGACACACAAACCGGGGAGCTGTTTTTT. The rearrangement links TRBV2 to TRBJ2-2; tentative D call: TRBD1 (6 bases). Per germline, CDR1 SNHLY and CDR2 FYNNEI. The V gene lost 4 bases and the J gene lost 5 bases, with 14 bases spanning the gap. The CDR3 spans 15 residues.

This sequence joins TRBV30 and TRBJ2-1, with D unresolved. Germline V gene lookup returns CDR1 GTSNPN and CDR2 SVGIG (reference sequence). The CDR3 totals 13 residues. The V and J ends lost 0 bases and 8 bases respectively, with 11 bases between them. DNA for the CDR3: TGTGCCTGGAGTGTAGAACGTCAGGATGAGCAGTTCTTC. Translated, it gives CAWSVERQDEQFF.

This clone was observed a handful of times. The chain's CDR3 is CASSPSKSVAQYF. Here the CDR3 DNA reads TGTGCCAGCAGCCCTAGCAAGTCTGTCGCCCAGTACTTC. The chain carries TRBV7-3 and TRBJ2-5; D perhaps matches TRBD2 (5 bases). Trimming shortened V by 5 bases and J by 9 bases, and 16 bases separated the two germline ends. The CDR3 extends over 13 amino acids. Germline loops: CDR1 SGHTA, CDR2 FQGTGA.

This clone occurred a few times. V gene TRBV7-9 combines with J gene TRBJ2-5; TRBD2 matches 8 bases. TRBJ2-7 matches the DNA end more closely, so the J call is doubtful. The CDR3 is 14 amino acids. Germline V lookup: CDR1 SEHNR, CDR2 FQNEAQ (reference sequence). The CDR3 loop is CASSPTSGFYEQYF. In DNA, the CDR3 is TGTGCCAGCAGCCCTACTAGCGGATTCTACGAGCAGTACTTC.

The chain employs TRBV10-3 and TRBJ2-2, with 10 positions matching TRBD2. CDR1 ENHRY and CDR2 SYGVKD come from the germline V gene. V trimming: 5 bases; J trimming: 3 bases; junction bases outside the gene matches: 9. CDR3 length: 17 amino acids. Here the CDR3 reads CAISSRLAGVDTGELFF. The CDR3, as DNA: TGTGCCATCAGTTCACGGCTAGCGGGAGTAGACACCGGGGAGCTGTTTTTT.

This chain connects TRBV6-6 to TRBJ2-4; D is perhaps TRBD1 (5 bases). The ends were cut back, 5 bases at V and 12 bases at J, with 20 bases in the middle. In germline, CDR1 is MNHNY, CDR2 SVGAGI (reference sequence). This CDR3 has 14 amino acids. The CDR3 DNA reads TGTGCCAGCAGTGAGCCACAGGTACCAACGACTCAGTACTTC. Its protein is CASSEPQVPTTQYF.

The chain has TRBV11-1 and TRBJ1-2; no reliable D call. This CDR3 comprises 12 residues. V gave up 5 bases and J gave up 7 bases, with 11 bases separating them. Germline-derived CDR1 and CDR2 are SGHAT and FQDESV (reference sequence). The CDR3 protein is CASSKEDRGYTF. The DNA for the CDR3 is TGTGCCAGCAGCAAGGAGGATCGTGGCTACACCTTC.

The chain has TRBV7-2 and TRBJ2-5, with 11 nucleotides matching TRBD2. The ends lost 4 bases at V and 5 bases at J; junction bases unmatched: 6. CDR1 SGHTA and CDR2 FQGNSA come from the germline V gene. The CDR3 runs to 15 residues. The CDR3 sequence: CASSSKTSGTETQYF. Here the CDR3 DNA reads TGTGCCAGCAGCTCTAAGACTAGCGGGACGGAGACCCAGTACTTC.

In this sample, this clone turned up a few times. The rearrangement joins TRBV5-1 to TRBJ2-7; possible D gene TRBD1, 6 bases. Germline V gives CDR1 SGHRS, CDR2 YFSETQ. V dropped 4 bases and J dropped 0 bases, with 17 bases sitting between them. CDR3 length equals 16 residues. The CDR3 sequence: CASSATIDRTSYEQYF. Written as DNA, the CDR3 is TGCGCCAGCAGCGCGACAATTGACAGGACCTCCTACGAGCAGTACTTC.

This clone has only a few counts. V and J are TRBV6-6 and TRBJ1-1; 10 nucleotides match TRBD1. Germline V CDR1 and CDR2: MNHNY, SVGAGI (reference sequence). V trimming: 8 bases; J trimming: 4 bases; junction bases outside the gene matches: 4. The CDR3 has 13 amino acids. The CDR3, as DNA: TGTGCCAGCGGGACAGGGGAAGTCACTGAAGCTTTCTTT. Encoded protein: CASGTGEVTEAFF.

The chain uses TRBV5-8 and TRBJ2-2; weak D call: TRBD2 (5 bases). The germline V gene has CDR1 SGHTS and CDR2 YDEGEE. Trimming pared 4 bases from V and 8 bases from J, leaving 12 bases between. The CDR3 contains 13 residues. The CDR3 sequence is CASSPERTGELFF. Here the CDR3 DNA reads TGTGCCAGCAGCCCGGAGCGGACTGGGGAGCTGTTTTTT.

This clone was counted between two and nine times. The V gene is TRBV28, the J gene TRBJ2-6, with 8 positions matching TRBD2. The length of the CDR3 is 17 residues. The germline gives CDR1 MDHEN, CDR2 SYDVKM. With V trimmed by 7 bases and J by 4 bases, 12 bases remained unmatched. This CDR3 is CASITAGGRSGANVLTF. Written as DNA, the CDR3 is TGTGCCAGCATTACGGCGGGCGGGAGGTCAGGGGCCAACGTCCTGACTTTC.

The V and J genes are TRBV12-5 and TRBJ1-2; 7 bases map to TRBD1. The CDR3 spans 13 residues. Germline V lookup: CDR1 LGHNT, CDR2 FRNRAP. Trimming at V came to 5 bases and at J to 4 bases, leaving 4 bases not matched to a gene. The CDR3: CASGRGGGYGYTF. The CDR3 DNA reads as TGTGCTAGTGGTCGAGGGGGCGGCTATGGCTACACCTTC.

This rearrangement joins TRBV9 to TRBJ2-1; a possible D gene is TRBD2 (5 bases). CDR3 size: 13 residues. Germline CDR1 SGDLS, CDR2 YYNGEE. Deletions cut 0 bases from V and 7 bases from J, with 8 bases between. Here the CDR3 DNA reads TGTGCCAGCAGCGTAGTCGGGGTGAATGAGCAGTTCTTC. Protein: CASSVVGVNEQFF.